In this sample, the clone carrying this T cell receptor (beta chain) turned up a few times. The antigen is undetermined. TCRdb used MiXCR to reprocess the RT-PCR reads, holding one entry per CDR3 protein. The data hold 650,000 to 800,000 distinct CDR3 sequences, with about a fifth observed a single time. The data are from a study of response to subunit inactivated influenza vaccine. Overall study findings and caveats: Researchers suggested that each seasonal influenza vaccination recruits few new T cells.

The CDR3 extends over 15 amino acids. CDR1 and CDR2 (germline): MDHEN, SYDVKM. Trimming at V came to 4 bases and at J to 3 bases, leaving 2 bases not matched to a gene. This TCR was recovered from a man aged 50 to 59 who received an inactivated influenza vaccine. The sequencing used PBMCs from blood, collected 5 days after vaccination. The J gene is TRBJ2-5, the V gene TRBV28; 13 bases are shared with TRBD2. The CDR3 reads CASSYGTSGEETQYF. The CDR3 DNA reads as TGTGCCAGCAGTTACGGGACTAGCGGGGAAGAGACCCAGTACTTC.